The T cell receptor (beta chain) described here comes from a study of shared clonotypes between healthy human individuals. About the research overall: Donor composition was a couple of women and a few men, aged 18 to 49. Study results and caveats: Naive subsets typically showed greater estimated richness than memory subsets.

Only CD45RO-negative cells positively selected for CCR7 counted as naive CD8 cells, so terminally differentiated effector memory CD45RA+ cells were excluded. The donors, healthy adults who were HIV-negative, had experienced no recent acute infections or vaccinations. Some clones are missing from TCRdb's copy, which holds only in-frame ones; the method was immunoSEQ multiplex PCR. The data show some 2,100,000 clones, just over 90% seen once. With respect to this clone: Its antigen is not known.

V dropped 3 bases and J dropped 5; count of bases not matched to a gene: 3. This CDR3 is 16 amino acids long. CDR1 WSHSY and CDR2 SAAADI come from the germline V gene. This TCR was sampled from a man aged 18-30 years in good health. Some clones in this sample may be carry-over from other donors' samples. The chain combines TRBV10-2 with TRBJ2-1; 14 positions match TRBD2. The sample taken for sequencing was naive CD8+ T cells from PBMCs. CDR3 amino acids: CASSDLTSGRDNEQFF. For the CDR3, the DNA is TGCGCCAGCAGTGACCTGACTAGCGGGAGGGACAATGAGCAGTTCTTC.